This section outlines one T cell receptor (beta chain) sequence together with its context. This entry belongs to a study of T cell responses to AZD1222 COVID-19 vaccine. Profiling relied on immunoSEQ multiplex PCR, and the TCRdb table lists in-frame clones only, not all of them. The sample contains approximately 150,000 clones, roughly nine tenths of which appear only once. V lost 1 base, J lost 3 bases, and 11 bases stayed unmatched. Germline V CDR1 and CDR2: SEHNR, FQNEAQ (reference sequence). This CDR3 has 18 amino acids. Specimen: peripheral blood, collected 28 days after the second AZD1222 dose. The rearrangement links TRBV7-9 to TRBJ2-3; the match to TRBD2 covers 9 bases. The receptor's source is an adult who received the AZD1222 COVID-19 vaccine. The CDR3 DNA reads TGTGCCAGCAGCTTAGAAGCTGTTGGAGCGGGGGGAACAGATACGCAGTATTTT. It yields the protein CASSLEAVGAGGTDTQYF.